The sequence of this TCR beta chain was determined in a study of cytomegalovirus exposure and HLA in healthy donors. Study findings and constraints: Most TCR sequences were seen very rarely across donors, but some public TCRs occurred in many.

The PCR had 60 Vbeta and 13 Jbeta primers. TCRdb's copy holds only in-frame clones and misses some; the assay was immunoSEQ multiplex PCR. Among more than 100,000 clones listed, about four fifths were seen once. A word on this clone: Its target is unknown.

The receptor was isolated from a woman in her thirties or forties in good health and CMV-seronegative. The sequencing input was PBMCs.

The CDR3 loop reads CASSVGLRDYGYTF. In DNA, the CDR3 is TGTGCCAGCAGCGTGGGACTAAGGGACTATGGCTACACCTTC. The chain employs TRBV5-8 and TRBJ1-2; a weak D match, TRBD1 (5 bases). The CDR3 spans 14 residues. The V gene's germline CDR1 is SGHTS and CDR2 YDEGEE. The V and J ends lost 4 bases and 3 bases respectively, with 13 bases between them.